The 15 T cell receptor beta chains presented below share a single source sample, sequenced in a study of shared clonotypes between healthy human individuals (dated by TCRdb to about 2020). The library relied on the immunoSEQ multiplex PCR assay. Drawn from immuneACCESS, this table holds only the in-frame rearrangements with V and J called that TCRdb kept. Clones are partly lost; checked studies trace under half to an unresolved V gene and leave the rest unexplained. The sample yields roughly 1,800,000 clones; about 95% were counted once. The ten largest clones add up to 0.9% to 1.5% of the sample. CD8 naive samples were CD45RO-negative cells positively selected for CCR7, giving a CD45RA+CCR7+ population that excluded TemRA cells. The specimen sequenced was naive CD8+ T cells sorted from blood. The cell subset or site label, read with the paper, signifies: CD45RA+CCR7+. Receptor source: a man aged 18 to 30 in good health.

V gene TRBV4-3 combines with J gene TRBJ2-7; TRBD1 matches 10 bases. After removal of 0 bases from V and 3 bases from J, the junction contained 5 bases not matched to a gene. Per the germline V gene, CDR1 is LGHNA and CDR2 is YSLEER. The CDR3 consists of 16 residues. CDR3 in DNA: TGCGCCAGCAGCCAAGAGTCCGGGACAGGGGACTACGAGCAGTACTTC. It specifies CASSQESGTGDYEQYF.

This clone was seen once. This rearrangement joins TRBV2 to TRBJ1-6; TRBD1 is a possible D gene (6 bases). Germline loops: CDR1 SNHLY, CDR2 FYNNEI. V was trimmed by 5 bases and J by 6 bases, leaving 11 bases between them. This CDR3 region has 14 residues. The CDR3 spells CASSPRTVNSPLHF. CDR3 bases: TGTGCCAGCAGTCCTAGGACAGTTAATTCACCCCTCCACTTT.

V gene TRBV6-1 combines with J gene TRBJ2-7; 8 bases agree with TRBD1. V shed 5 bases, J shed 7 bases, and the junction held 10 bases outside the gene matches. CDR3 length: 14 amino acids. Germline CDR1 reads MNHNS; CDR2 reads SASEGT. The CDR3 sequence: CASSQTGAYLEQYF. CDR3 DNA: TGTGCCAGCAGTCAGACAGGGGCCTACCTGGAGCAGTACTTC.

The CDR3: CSVAGQGVGSSGYTF. The CDR3 coding sequence is TGCAGCGTTGCGGGACAGGGGGTGGGCAGCTCTGGCTACACCTTC. The V gene is TRBV29-1, the J gene TRBJ1-2, with TRBD1 identical over 11 bases. In germline, CDR1 is SQVTM, CDR2 ANQGSEA. V gave up 4 bases and J gave up 7 bases; unmatched junction bases: 11. The CDR3 is made up of 15 amino acids.

About this clone itself: In the same sample, other DNA sequences code for this CDR3. The chain is built from TRBV11-3 and TRBJ1-1; weak D call: TRBD1 (5 bases). The germline V gene encodes CDR1 SGHNT and CDR2 YENEEA. CDR3 size: 14 residues. Trimming removed 5 bases from V and 2 bases from J, with 12 bases in between. CDR3 DNA: TGTGCCAGCAGCCTGCGGGGACCAAACACTGAAGCTTTCTTT. Protein: CASSLRGPNTEAFF.

The CDR3 sequence: CSVGLTGRISETQYF. For the CDR3, the DNA is TGCAGCGTTGGGCTAACAGGGAGGATTTCTGAGACCCAGTACTTC. This chain connects TRBV29-1 to TRBJ2-5; D may correspond to TRBD1 or TRBD2 (6 bases each). The CDR3 is 15 residues long. Germline V CDR1 and CDR2: SQVTM, ANQGSEA. V was pared by 4 bases and J by 5 bases, with 20 bases between.

V gene TRBV9 combines with J gene TRBJ2-7; TRBD1 is a possible D gene (6 bases). This CDR3 has 14 residues. CDR1 SGDLS and CDR2 YYNGEE come from the germline V gene. V was cut by 0 bases and J by 3 bases, with 10 bases left in between. CDR3 loop: CASSVEWDNYEQYF. The CDR3 nucleotides read TGTGCCAGCAGCGTAGAGTGGGACAACTACGAGCAGTACTTC.

The chain is built from TRBV7-9 and TRBJ2-7; TRBD1 matches 8 bases. The CDR3 runs to 15 residues. The J segment lost 7 bases and the V segment lost 5 bases, leaving 13 bases of the junction unmatched. The V gene's germline CDR1 is SEHNR and CDR2 FQNEAQ (reference sequence). The CDR3 region is CASSPGQGSLVEQYF. CDR3 DNA sequence: TGTGCCAGCAGCCCCGGACAGGGTAGTTTGGTGGAGCAGTACTTC.

The V gene is TRBV19, the J gene TRBJ1-2; 9 bases agree with TRBD1. Trimming at V came to 8 bases and at J to 5 bases, leaving 6 bases not matched to a gene. CDR3 length: 13 amino acids. The germline V gene has CDR1 LNHDA and CDR2 SQIVND (reference sequence). The CDR3 spells CASYDRGRYGYTF. CDR3 nucleotide sequence: TGTGCCAGTTATGACAGGGGGAGGTATGGCTACACCTTC.

The table lists this clone with a count of one. J is TRBJ1-3 and V is TRBV11-2; D is perhaps TRBD1 (5 bases). The CDR3 is 14 amino acids. From germline, CDR1 is SGHAT and CDR2 FQNNGV. The V end was cut by 0 bases, the J end by 4 bases, with 7 bases between. The CDR3 is CASSLDGTGNTIYF. CDR3 in DNA: TGTGCCAGCAGCTTAGACGGGACGGGAAACACCATATATTTT.

The chain has TRBV7-9 and TRBJ2-7; the D call may be TRBD1 or TRBD2 (5 bases each). This CDR3 has 15 residues. Germline V gene lookup returns CDR1 SEHNR and CDR2 FQNEAQ (reference sequence). Trimming stripped 1 base from V and 2 bases from J, with 12 bases between. CDR3 loop: CASSLVGTIAYEQYF. CDR3 nucleotide sequence: TGTGCCAGCAGCTTAGTAGGGACCATAGCCTACGAGCAGTACTTC.

The rearrangement uses TRBV30 and TRBJ1-2, with D possibly being TRBD1 (6 bases). There are 11 residues in the CDR3. In germline, CDR1 is GTSNPN, CDR2 SVGIG (reference sequence). Trimming took off 3 bases at V and 8 bases at J, with 10 bases between the two ends. The CDR3 bases are TGTGCCTGGAGCCCAGGGGTCGGCTACACCTTC. Translating gives CAWSPGVGYTF. The full variable domain, with the rest looked up from reference TRBV30 and TRBJ1-2, is SQTIHQWPATLVQPVGSPLSLECTVEGTSNPNLYWYRQAAGRGLQLLFYSVGIGQISSEVPQNLSASRPQDRQFILSSKKLLLSDSGFYLCAWSPGVGYTFGSGTRLTVV.

For this clone: The same CDR3 is also encoded by other DNA sequences in this sample. The CDR3 region is CASSTGQETQYF. The CDR3, as DNA: TGTGCCAGCAGCACCGGCCAAGAGACCCAGTACTTC. The chain uses TRBV13 and TRBJ2-5; D uncertain. The CDR3 loop spans 12 amino acids. V was trimmed by 5 bases and J by 1 base, leaving 5 bases between them. The germline gives CDR1 PRHDT, CDR2 FYEKMQ (reference sequence). The whole variable domain, remainder taken from reference TRBV13 and TRBJ2-5, is AAGVIQSPRHLIKEKRETATLKCYPIPRHDTVYWYQQGPGQDPQFLISFYEKMQSDKGSIPDRFSAQQFSDYHSELNMSSLELGDSALYFCASSTGQETQYFGPGTRLLVL.

This rearrangement joins TRBV7-9 to TRBJ1-2; D gene uncertain. CDR3 length: 12 residues. Germline CDR1 is SEHNR and CDR2 is FQNEAQ (reference sequence). V lost 11 bases and J 7 bases, leaving 17 bases between the germline ends. In DNA form, the CDR3 reads TGTGCCCGTGACGGACCCTCAGGTGGCTACACCTTC. Encoded protein: CARDGPSGGYTF.

The chain carries TRBV6-5 and TRBJ2-7; 8 nucleotides agree with TRBD2. CDR3 length: 13 residues. In germline, CDR1 is MNHEY, CDR2 SVGAGI. Trimming took 4 bases from V and 6 from J; bases not matched to a gene: 5. The CDR3 DNA sequence: TGTGCCAGCAGTTCCGGGACTAGTCCCGAGCAGTACTTC. It specifies CASSSGTSPEQYF.